The next 21 T cell receptor beta chains were all read from a single sample in a study of blood T cells in healthy people across ages. The second PCR ran about 6 to 11 cycles with a sample-barcoded 5' primer and J-beta primers. TCRdb reanalysed the 5' RACE reads using MiXCR and keeps one entry per CDR3 protein. The repertoire holds hundreds of thousands of distinct CDR3 sequences, with roughly half as singletons. Input material: blood. These receptor sequences come from a man aged 60-69 years in good health.

The sample holds one count of this clonotype. V gene TRBV6-1 combines with J gene TRBJ2-1; the D call may be TRBD1 or TRBD2 (5 bases each). V lost 6 bases, J lost 0 bases, and 12 bases lay in between. CDR1 is MNHNS, CDR2 SASEGT, per germline. The CDR3 spans 15 residues. CDR3 sequence: CASSQGASSYNEQFF. CDR3 in DNA: TGTGCCAGCAGCCAGGGAGCGAGCTCCTACAATGAGCAGTTCTTC.

The chain has TRBV7-2 and TRBJ1-4, with TRBD1 as a possible D gene (5 bases). The V and J ends lost 6 bases and 6 bases respectively, with 20 bases between them. The CDR3 contains 16 residues. Germline CDR1 reads SGHTA; CDR2 reads FQGNSA. The CDR3 is CASSSSSGRNDEKLFF. CDR3 DNA: TGTGCCAGCAGTTCATCTTCAGGGAGGAATGATGAAAAACTGTTTTTT.

CDR3 DNA sequence: TGCGCCAGCAGCCAAGATCCACAGGGGGCGAGGGAGCAGTACTTC. Residues: CASSQDPQGAREQYF. The rearrangement uses TRBV4-3 and TRBJ2-7, with 9 positions matching TRBD1. The ends lost 0 bases at V and 7 bases at J; junction bases unmatched: 7. The length of the CDR3 is 15 residues. From germline, CDR1 is LGHNA and CDR2 YSLEER.

The chain joins TRBV20-1 to TRBJ1-2; possible D gene TRBD1, 6 bases. CDR3 size: 13 residues. The V gene's germline CDR1 is DFQATT and CDR2 SNEGSKA (reference sequence). V dropped 6 bases and J dropped 4 bases, with 15 bases sitting between them. CDR3 sequence reads: CSAKGGYGYGYTF. The CDR3, as DNA: TGCAGTGCGAAGGGGGGTTATGGCTATGGCTACACCTTC.

In this sample, this clonotype turned up a few times. The chain links TRBV28 to TRBJ2-3; 8 bases map to TRBD2. J lost 3 bases, V lost 3 bases, and 5 bases had no gene match. This CDR3 contains 15 residues. Germline CDR1 is MDHEN and CDR2 is SYDVKM. CDR3 in amino acids: CASSLGLGGTDTQYF. DNA for the CDR3: TGTGCCAGCAGTTTGGGACTAGGTGGGACAGATACGCAGTATTTT.

The rearrangement uses TRBV10-3 and TRBJ2-2; perhaps TRBD1 as D (5 bases). CDR1 and CDR2 (germline): ENHRY, SYGVKD. With 11 bases removed from V and 8 bases from J, the gap between germline ends came to 15 bases. The CDR3 loop spans 12 amino acids. For the CDR3, the DNA is TGTGCCCTGGGGCCAATCGGGGGGGAGCTGTTTTTT. As protein: CALGPIGGELFF.

This clonotype has a handful of counts. The chain employs TRBV7-9 and TRBJ2-7; possibly TRBD1 or TRBD2 for D (5 bases each). Per germline, CDR1 SEHNR and CDR2 FQNEAQ (reference sequence). Trimming removed 2 bases from V and 7 bases from J, with 12 bases in between. CDR3 size: 13 residues. DNA for the CDR3: TGTGCCAGCAGCTTATCCGGGACGGGGGAGCAGTACTTC. Translated, it gives CASSLSGTGEQYF.

This clonotype was observed many times. CDR3 nucleotides: TGCAGTGCTAGAGATGGCAGACTCACAGATACGCAGTATTTT. Residues: CSARDGRLTDTQYF. V gene TRBV20-1 combines with J gene TRBJ2-3; D remains ambiguous. The ends were cut back, 0 bases at V and 2 bases at J, with 9 bases in the middle. CDR3 length: 14 amino acids. The germline gives CDR1 DFQATT, CDR2 SNEGSKA (reference sequence).

The chain carries TRBV5-1 and TRBJ2-1, with TRBD1 identical over 9 bases. This CDR3 contains 15 residues. V lost 4 bases and J lost 7; bases outside the gene matches: 9. The germline V gene has CDR1 SGHRS and CDR2 YFSETQ. The CDR3 loop is CASSPGQGFRNEQFF. DNA for the CDR3: TGCGCCAGCAGCCCGGGACAGGGATTCAGAAATGAGCAGTTCTTC.

The V call is TRBV3-1, the J call TRBJ2-1; 9 bases are a match to TRBD2. CDR1 and CDR2 (germline): LGHDT, YNNKEL (reference sequence). The J segment lost 10 bases and the V segment lost 1 base, leaving 11 bases of the junction unmatched. This CDR3 spans 16 amino acids. The CDR3 DNA reads TGTGCCAGCAGCCAAGTAGTCAGCGGGGGGCCTGGAGAGCAGTTCTTC. It translates to CASSQVVSGGPGEQFF.

This sequence joins TRBV6-1 and TRBJ2-2, with D uncertain. Germline CDR1 reads MNHNS; CDR2 reads SASEGT. V was shortened by 6 bases and J by 4 bases, with 15 bases between the two germline ends. The CDR3 is 15 residues long. The DNA for the CDR3 is TGTGCCAGCAGCCCGGGTGGGGTGGTCACCGGGGAGCTGTTTTTT. This encodes CASSPGGVVTGELFF.

V gene TRBV20-1 combines with J gene TRBJ2-1; D may match TRBD1 or TRBD2 (7 bases each). Trimming removed 1 base at V and 4 bases at J, with 17 bases between. The V gene's germline CDR1 is DFQATT and CDR2 SNEGSKA (reference sequence). The CDR3 covers 16 residues. CDR3 nucleotide sequence: TGCAGTGCTAGAGTAGACAGGGAGGGCCGTTACAATGAGCAGTTCTTC. This gives the protein CSARVDREGRYNEQFF.

The rearrangement joins TRBV6-2 or TRBV6-3 to TRBJ2-5, with TRBD2 matching 10 bases. The end of the DNA aligns better with TRBJ2-7, so the J call may be wrong. The CDR3 contains 13 residues. Germline V lookup: CDR1 MNHEY, CDR2 SVGEGT. Here the CDR3 DNA reads TGTGCCAGCAGACTAGCGGGGCTCTACGAGCAGTACTTC. Protein product: CASRLAGLYEQYF.

Only a few counts were recorded for this clonotype. This CDR3 reads CASRKLAEPTDTQYF. CDR3 coding DNA: TGTGCCAGCAGGAAGCTAGCGGAGCCCACAGATACGCAGTATTTT. The chain has TRBV27 and TRBJ2-3, with 7 bases fitting TRBD2. The germline V gene has CDR1 MNHEY and CDR2 SMNVEV (reference sequence). V was clipped by 6 bases and J by 2 bases; unmatched bases: 8. The CDR3 covers 15 residues.

V and J are TRBV20-1 and TRBJ2-5; 9 bases are a match to TRBD2. The CDR3 has 17 amino acids. Germline CDR1 reads DFQATT; CDR2 reads SNEGSKA (reference sequence). The DNA for the CDR3 is TGCAGACCCGGGGGGCGGGCTAGCGGGGTTCCCCAAGAGACCCAGTACTTC. Its protein product is CRPGGRASGVPQETQYF.

The V gene is TRBV12-3 or TRBV12-4, the J gene TRBJ1-4; 8 positions match TRBD1. V gave up 5 bases and J gave up 6 bases; unmatched junction bases: 5. This CDR3 is built from 14 residues. The DNA of the CDR3 is TGTGCCAGCAGTCCGGACAGGGAGGATGAAAAACTGTTTTTT. Translated, it gives CASSPDREDEKLFF.

The chain combines TRBV7-8 with TRBJ1-5; D perhaps matches TRBD1 (6 bases). The CDR3 is 15 residues long. V lost 0 bases and J 4 bases, leaving 10 bases between the germline ends. The germline V gene encodes CDR1 SGHVS and CDR2 FQNEAQ. CDR3 DNA: TGTGCCAGCAGCTTAGCCCTGGACAGAAATCAGCCCCAGCATTTT. Translated, it gives CASSLALDRNQPQHF.

The J gene is TRBJ2-1, the V gene TRBV11-2; D unresolved. The DNA matches TRBJ2-7 better at its end, which makes the J call doubtful. The CDR3 runs to 16 residues. From germline, CDR1 is SGHAT and CDR2 FQNNGV. The chain's CDR3 is CASSLEPRSDHNEQYF. The CDR3 nucleotides are TGTGCCAGCAGCTTAGAACCAAGGTCGGACCACAATGAGCAGTACTTC.

On this clonotype: The germline gene is not matched at one end of the junction; a read error may be the cause. CDR3 in DNA: TGCGCCAGTAGTATACAGGGGTCTGGGGCCAACGTCCTGACTTTC. As protein: CASSIQGSGANVLTF. V gene TRBV19 combines with J gene TRBJ2-6; TRBD1 matches 7 bases. Germline V gives CDR1 LNHDA, CDR2 SQIVND (reference sequence). The CDR3 has 15 residues.

This sequence joins TRBV7-9 and TRBJ2-5, with 11 nucleotides matching TRBD2. The length of the CDR3 is 16 residues. With V trimmed by 5 bases and J by 11 bases, 16 bases remained unmatched. Germline V gene lookup returns CDR1 SEHNR and CDR2 FQNEAQ (reference sequence). The CDR3 coding sequence is TGTGCCAGCAGCCACCGAACTAGCGGGAGTGACAATGAGCAGTACTTC. It is translated as CASSHRTSGSDNEQYF.

In its sample, this clonotype was seen many times. The CDR3: CASSPNVVGETQYF. For the CDR3, the DNA is TGTGCCAGCAGCCCCAACGTGGTGGGGGAGACCCAGTACTTC. The chain employs TRBV9 and TRBJ2-5; D gene ambiguous. Germline CDR1 is SGDLS and CDR2 is YYNGEE. The CDR3 is 14 residues long. V was clipped by 4 bases and J by 5 bases, with 15 bases between them.